Presented here are 15 T cell receptor beta chains from one specimen sequenced in a study of human thymus T cells. Libraries were prepared by immunoSEQ multiplex PCR; TCRdb keeps only in-frame clonotypes and omits some of them. The table has tens of thousands of clones, over 85% seen once. Sample: blood. The source is a boy under two years old with a congenital heart defect but otherwise immunologically healthy.

The chain joins TRBV30 to TRBJ1-4, with D unclear. Trimming shortened V by 7 bases and J by 0 bases, and 12 bases separated the two germline ends. Germline loops: CDR1 GTSNPN, CDR2 SVGIG (reference sequence). CDR3 size: 14 residues. CDR3 bases: TGTGCCTATTCCCCGACATCAACTAATGAAAAACTGTTTTTT. Residues: CAYSPTSTNEKLFF.

V and J are TRBV10-3 and TRBJ2-1; no firm D call. The V end lost 5 bases, the J end lost 0 bases, and 8 bases lay between the germline ends. This CDR3 comprises 14 residues. CDR1 ENHRY and CDR2 SYGVKD come from the germline V gene. CDR3 loop: CAISRSSSYNEQFF. The CDR3 region has the DNA TGTGCCATCAGTCGCTCCAGCTCCTACAATGAGCAGTTCTTC.

This clone was picked up one time. The chain has TRBV6-1 and TRBJ2-7; D possibly corresponds to TRBD1 (5 bases). V dropped 2 bases and J dropped 4 bases, with 15 bases sitting between them. This CDR3 comprises 15 residues. CDR1 MNHNS and CDR2 SASEGT come from the germline V gene. CDR3 protein: CASSERPGSEYEQYF. Here the CDR3 DNA reads TGTGCCAGCAGTGAACGTCCAGGGTCTGAATACGAGCAGTACTTC.

The chain couples TRBV6-1 to TRBJ2-4; D tentatively reads TRBD1 or TRBD2 (6 bases each). The CDR3 is 17 amino acids. V shed 2 bases and J shed 3 bases, with 17 bases lying between them. Germline V CDR1 and CDR2: MNHNS, SASEGT. The CDR3 DNA is TGTGCCAGCAGTGAAAACCGCCCGGGGGCGGGCAAAAACATTCAGTACTTC. This gives the protein CASSENRPGAGKNIQYF.

This clone was detected once. The chain has TRBV7-3 and TRBJ2-3; no definite D call. The germline V gene has CDR1 SGHTA and CDR2 FQGTGA. V dropped 5 bases and J dropped 2 bases, with 8 bases sitting between them. The CDR3 runs 13 residues. CDR3 sequence (DNA): TGTGCCAGCAGCCCGTTATCCACAGATACGCAGTATTTT. Translating gives CASSPLSTDTQYF. The full variable domain, with the rest looked up from reference TRBV7-3 and TRBJ2-3, is GAGVSQTPSNKVTEKGKYVELRCDPISGHTALYWYRQSLGQGPEFLIYFQGTGAADDSGLPNDRFFAVRPEGSVSTLKIQRTERGDSAVYLCASSPLSTDTQYFGPGTRLTVL.

The chain carries TRBV7-9 and TRBJ1-2; D gene uncertain. Trimming shortened V by 1 base and J by 0 bases, and 6 bases separated the two germline ends. This CDR3 contains 14 residues. Germline assignment: CDR1 SEHNR and CDR2 FQNEAQ (reference sequence). CDR3 bases: TGTGCCAGCAGCTTAGGGAAATCTAACTATGGCTACACCTTC. It specifies CASSLGKSNYGYTF.

The rearrangement uses TRBV30 and TRBJ2-1; 8 nucleotides match TRBD2. This CDR3 region has 17 residues. Germline V lookup: CDR1 GTSNPN, CDR2 SVGIG (reference sequence). V gave up 3 bases and J gave up 7 bases; unmatched junction bases: 17. The CDR3: CAWRGPNLAGGPNEQFF. The CDR3 region has the DNA TGTGCCTGGAGGGGACCCAACTTGGCGGGGGGTCCTAATGAGCAGTTCTTC.

The genes are TRBV5-1 and TRBJ2-5; perhaps D is TRBD1 or TRBD2 (6 bases each). Gene TRBJ2-7 matches the end of the DNA better, so the J call may be wrong. This CDR3 is 13 amino acids long. Per the germline V gene, CDR1 is SGHRS and CDR2 is YFSETQ. CDR3 amino acids: CASSPRGVYEQYF. CDR3 DNA: TGCGCCAGCAGCCCAAGGGGGGTATACGAGCAGTACTTC.

V and J are TRBV4-1 and TRBJ2-1, with 8 bases fitting TRBD2. CDR3 length: 13 residues. With 1 base clipped from V and 7 bases from J, the junction kept 0 bases outside the gene matches. Germline CDR1 is MGHRA and CDR2 is YSYEKL. The CDR3 reads CASSQAGGNEQFF. The CDR3 DNA sequence: TGCGCCAGCAGCCAAGCGGGGGGGAATGAGCAGTTCTTC.

The chain carries TRBV9 and TRBJ1-4, with D possibly being TRBD1 (5 bases). Germline lookup yields CDR1 SGDLS and CDR2 YYNGEE. Trimming took off 0 bases at V and 3 bases at J, with 9 bases between the two ends. The CDR3 is 15 residues long. The CDR3 reads CASSVEGPSNEKLFF. The CDR3 DNA follows: TGTGCCAGCAGCGTAGAGGGACCCTCTAATGAAAAACTGTTTTTT.

The chain joins TRBV6-5 to TRBJ2-1; perhaps TRBD2 as D (6 bases). V lost 4 bases and J lost 3, with 16 bases in between. This CDR3 has 16 amino acids. CDR1 is MNHEY and CDR2 is SVGAGI in the germline V gene. The CDR3 reads CASSSLGTRGYNEQFF. CDR3 DNA: TGTGCCAGCAGTTCCTTAGGGACGCGGGGCTACAATGAGCAGTTCTTC.

This chain links TRBV18 with TRBJ1-4; D unclear. Germline V gene lookup returns CDR1 KGHSH and CDR2 LQKENI. The CDR3 runs to 13 residues. V lost 2 bases to trimming and J lost 6 bases, with 7 bases between them. The CDR3, as DNA: TGTGCCAGCTCACCAGGGCGGGATGAAAAACTGTTTTTT. This gives the protein CASSPGRDEKLFF.

The V and J genes are TRBV10-3 and TRBJ2-5, with D uncertain. Between the trimmed V and J ends, which lost 4 bases and 2 bases, there was a span of 11 bases. Germline-derived CDR1 and CDR2 are ENHRY and SYGVKD. The CDR3 runs to 14 residues. CDR3 DNA sequence: TGTGCCATCAGTGTCTCGACCAGTCAAGAGACCCAGTACTTC. It codes for CAISVSTSQETQYF.

The rearrangement joins TRBV6-1 to TRBJ1-3, with 8 bases matching TRBD1. V was pared by 4 bases and J by 1 base, with 3 bases of the junction left unmatched. The CDR3 loop spans 15 amino acids. Germline-derived CDR1 and CDR2 are MNHNS and SASEGT. The CDR3 spells CASSARTGSGNTIYF. Written as DNA, the CDR3 is TGTGCCAGCAGTGCCCGGACAGGGTCTGGAAACACCATATATTTT.

The chain couples TRBV27 to TRBJ2-3; 13 bases are shared with TRBD2. The germline V gene has CDR1 MNHEY and CDR2 SMNVEV (reference sequence). The CDR3 loop spans 18 amino acids. With 3 bases clipped from V and 0 bases from J, the junction kept 6 bases outside the gene matches. CDR3 in DNA: TGTGCCAGCAGTTTCAGACTAGCGGGGGGTTCTAGCACAGATACGCAGTATTTT. It is translated as CASSFRLAGGSSTDTQYF.